This TCR beta chain was identified in a study of T-cell reconstitution after alpha-beta-depleted transplantation in children. The CDR3 contains 15 residues. With 6 bases removed from V and 3 bases from J, the gap between germline ends came to 15 bases. Looked up from germline, CDR1 is SGHRS and CDR2 is YFSETQ. Unique molecular identifiers were used to barcode this TCRbeta library. TCRdb used MiXCR to reprocess the PCR reads, holding one entry per CDR3 protein. The sample carries 700,000 or so distinct CDR3 sequences, about an eighth recorded once. This clonotype has a count of ten or more. Sequenced material: PBMCs, taken before TCRalphabeta/CD19-depleted stem cell transplant. The sequence came from a girl aged 2-10 years with congenital amegakaryocytic thrombocytopenia, due to receive a stem cell transplant. The V call is TRBV5-1, the J call TRBJ2-2, with D perhaps being TRBD1 or TRBD2 (5 bases each). The CDR3 loop reads CASTRDPVYTGELFF. CDR3 coding DNA: TGCGCCAGCACGAGGGACCCAGTATACACCGGGGAGCTGTTTTTT.